This TCR beta chain was observed in a study of T cells in Graves' hyperthyroidism and ophthalmopathy. The ends lost 0 bases at V and 6 bases at J; junction bases unmatched: 5. Looked up from germline, CDR1 is KGHSH and CDR2 is LQKENI. The CDR3 loop spans 15 amino acids. The CDR3 regions of TCR beta were amplified from RNA transcripts. A set of HTBI primers served as the primers for a first-round RT-PCR of the TCR CDR3. TCRdb processed the multiplex PCR reads anew with MiXCR; each CDR3 protein has one entry. The data contain 250,000 to 400,000 distinct CDR3 sequences, roughly an eighth of them singletons. Broader study findings: Most thyroid clonotypes that were expanded above 0.001 also turned up in blood. Ophthalmopathy was model-predicted a median roughly 6.2 months pre-onset.

This clonotype appeared many times. Its matching antigen is unknown. The sample taken for sequencing was blood. The sequence was obtained from a woman in her thirties or forties with Graves' ophthalmopathy. The V call is TRBV18, the J call TRBJ2-5; TRBD2 agrees at 9 bases. Written as DNA, the CDR3 is TGTGCCAGCTCACCACCGTGGCTAGCGGGACAGACCCAGTACTTC. This gives the protein CASSPPWLAGQTQYF.